The 27 T cell receptor beta chains in this list originate from one sample, sequenced in a study of shared clonotypes between healthy human individuals. Here immunoSEQ multiplex PCR was the method, and the copy in TCRdb shows in-frame clones only, minus some. The table records some 2,100,000 clones, 90% to 95% of them present only once. Terminally differentiated effector memory CD45RA+ cells were excluded by CCR7 positive selection of CD45RO-negative cells. The specimen was naive CD8+ T cells from PBMCs. The receptor set was obtained from a man between 18 and 29 years old in good health. Some clones in this sample may be carry-over from other donors' samples.

V is TRBV11-2 and J is TRBJ2-7; 16 bases are shared with TRBD2. V was clipped by 5 bases and J by 7 bases; unmatched bases: 11. The CDR3 loop spans 17 amino acids. Germline lookup yields CDR1 SGHAT and CDR2 FQNNGV. The CDR3 loop reads CASSLGLAGGKSYEQYF. The CDR3 nucleotides are TGTGCCAGCAGCCTGGGACTAGCGGGAGGGAAATCTTATGAGCAGTACTTC. Together with reference TRBV11-2 and TRBJ2-7, the CDR3 gives the full variable domain: EAGVAQSPRYKIIEKRQSVAFWCNPISGHATLYWYQQILGQGPKLLIQFQNNGVVDDSQLPKDRFSAERLKGVDSTLKIQPAKLEDSAVYLCASSLGLAGGKSYEQYFGPGTRLTVT.

The V and J genes are TRBV16 and TRBJ2-7; possible D gene TRBD1, 6 bases. CDR1 is KGHSY, CDR2 FQNENV, per germline. Between the trimmed V and J ends, which lost 4 bases and 5 bases, there was a span of 9 bases. This CDR3 has 12 amino acids. The chain's CDR3 is CASSLTGNEQYF. CDR3 nucleotide sequence: TGTGCCAGCAGCCTTACAGGGAACGAGCAGTACTTC.

The chain carries TRBV27 and TRBJ2-3; D may match TRBD1 or TRBD2 (5 bases each). The CDR3 is 13 amino acids. Germline V gene data show CDR1 as MNHEY and CDR2 as SMNVEV (reference sequence). Trimming took 4 bases from V and 7 from J, leaving 12 bases between them. The DNA of the CDR3 is TGTGCCAGCAGTTCGGGGCTCGAGCATACGCAGTATTTT. Translation gives CASSSGLEHTQYF.

The CDR3 loop is CASTPGTANQPQHF. CDR3 DNA: TGTGCCAGCACGCCCGGGACAGCAAATCAGCCCCAGCATTTT. This chain joins TRBV7-9 and TRBJ1-5; 7 bases agree with TRBD1. The germline V gene has CDR1 SEHNR and CDR2 FQNEAQ (reference sequence). Trimming at V came to 7 bases and at J to 4 bases, leaving 7 bases not matched to a gene. The CDR3 sequence is 14 residues long.

The chain carries TRBV7-9 and TRBJ1-1, with TRBD1 as a possible D gene (6 bases). V lost 4 bases, J lost 6 bases, and 15 bases lay in between. The CDR3 has 14 residues. The germline V gene encodes CDR1 SEHNR and CDR2 FQNEAQ (reference sequence). CDR3 coding DNA: TGTGCCAGCAGCTCCCCAGGGGATTCCCCTGAAGCTTTCTTT. Protein product: CASSSPGDSPEAFF.

In its sample, this clone was seen once. This rearrangement joins TRBV29-1 to TRBJ2-4, with D possibly matching TRBD2 (5 bases). The CDR3 runs to 11 residues. Trimming removed 6 bases at V and 10 bases at J, with 13 bases between. Germline V gene data show CDR1 as SQVTM and CDR2 as ANQGSEA. DNA of the CDR3: TGCAGCGTCCGAGGATCGGGGATTCAGTACTTC. Its translation is CSVRGSGIQYF.

This chain's CDR3 is CASSMLRGRLGGYTF. CDR3 coding DNA: TGTGCCAGTAGTATGCTCAGGGGGCGCCTTGGTGGCTACACCTTC. The genes are TRBV19 and TRBJ1-2; 8 bases are a match to TRBD1. The CDR3 runs to 15 residues. The trim removed 3 bases at V and 7 bases at J, leaving 10 bases unmatched. Germline-derived CDR1 and CDR2 are LNHDA and SQIVND (reference sequence). The variable domain in full, with the rest retrieved from reference TRBV19 and TRBJ1-2, is DGGITQSPKYLFRKEGQNVTLSCEQNLNHDAMYWYRQDPGQGLRLIYYSQIVNDFQKGDIAEGYSVSREKKESFPLTVTSAQKNPTAFYLCASSMLRGRLGGYTFGSGTRLTVV.

The rearrangement joins TRBV2 to TRBJ2-5; 9 nucleotides line up with TRBD1. The trim removed 7 bases at V and 2 bases at J, leaving 8 bases unmatched. Germline V gene sequence: CDR1 SNHLY, CDR2 FYNNEI. This CDR3 spans 15 amino acids. The CDR3 sequence is CASNNTGTGQETQYF. Written as DNA, the CDR3 is TGTGCCAGCAATAATACCGGGACAGGGCAAGAGACCCAGTACTTC.

V is TRBV6-5 and J is TRBJ2-7; a weak D match, TRBD2 (5 bases). CDR3 length equals 14 residues. V was pared by 4 bases and J by 2 bases, with 12 bases between. CDR1 and CDR2 (germline): MNHEY, SVGAGI. CDR3 sequence: CASSSTEGPYEQYF. In DNA, the CDR3 is TGTGCCAGCAGTTCTACAGAGGGTCCCTACGAGCAGTACTTC.

The chain uses TRBV7-9 and TRBJ2-1; TRBD1 might be the D (5 bases). The germline CDR1 and CDR2 sequences are SEHNR and FQNEAQ (reference sequence). V dropped 3 bases and J dropped 10 bases, with 13 bases sitting between them. This CDR3 contains 13 residues. The CDR3 nucleotides are TGTGCCAGCAGCTTTCGACAGCAGCTGGAGCAGTTCTTC. It specifies CASSFRQQLEQFF. Combining the CDR3 with reference TRBV7-9 and TRBJ2-1 gives the whole variable domain DTGVSQNPRHKITKRGQNVTFRCDPISEHNRLYWYRQTLGQGPEFLTYFQNEAQLEKSRLLSDRFSAERPKGSFSTLEIQRTEQGDSAMYLCASSFRQQLEQFFGPGTRLTVL.

The genes are TRBV28 and TRBJ2-3; D tentatively fits TRBD1 or TRBD2 (6 bases each). V was pared by 10 bases and J by 2 bases, with 34 bases between. CDR3 length: 20 residues. CDR1 is MDHEN, CDR2 SYDVKM, per germline. The CDR3 DNA reads TGTGCCACCTCACCCCCCACAATTACGGGGGCCACCCTAAACACAGATACGCAGTATTTT. It encodes CATSPPTITGATLNTDTQYF.

The genes are TRBV27 and TRBJ2-3; D is perhaps TRBD2 (6 bases). V was trimmed by 3 bases and J by 6 bases, leaving 13 bases between them. CDR1 and CDR2 from the germline V gene are MNHEY and SMNVEV (reference sequence). The CDR3 is 14 residues long. The CDR3 is CASSFLGSGDTQYF. The DNA for the CDR3 is TGTGCCAGCAGTTTCTTAGGTAGCGGCGATACGCAGTATTTT.

The genes are TRBV7-9 and TRBJ2-5, with D perhaps matching TRBD1 or TRBD2 (5 bases each). Looked up from germline, CDR1 is SEHNR and CDR2 is FQNEAQ (reference sequence). V was trimmed by 5 bases and J by 2 bases, leaving 21 bases between them. The CDR3 loop spans 17 amino acids. The CDR3 is CASSPDLPGRLQETQYF. Written as DNA, the CDR3 is TGTGCCAGCAGCCCCGACCTACCGGGACGCCTACAAGAGACCCAGTACTTC.

The gene calls are TRBV11-1 and TRBJ2-5; TRBD1 might be the D (5 bases). With 6 bases removed from V and 5 bases from J, the gap between germline ends came to 16 bases. The CDR3 contains 14 residues. Per the germline V gene, CDR1 is SGHAT and CDR2 is FQDESV (reference sequence). The CDR3 DNA is TGTGCCAGCAGTCCAGCAGGCAGGGTGGAGACCCAGTACTTC. Amino acid sequence: CASSPAGRVETQYF.

V and J are TRBV2 and TRBJ1-3; 7 nucleotides match TRBD1. Germline assignment: CDR1 SNHLY and CDR2 FYNNEI. The CDR3 covers 16 residues. Trimming cost V 6 bases and J 4 bases; bases outside gene matches: 12. CDR3 sequence: CASREPRGGAGNTIYF. In DNA form, the CDR3 reads TGTGCCAGCAGGGAACCCCGAGGGGGCGCAGGAAACACCATATATTTT. The full variable domain, completed using reference TRBV2 and TRBJ1-3, is EPEVTQTPSHQVTQMGQEVILRCVPISNHLYFYWYRQILGQKVEFLVSFYNNEISEKSEIFDDQFSVERPDGSNFTLKIRSTKLEDSAMYFCASREPRGGAGNTIYFGEGSWLTVV.

The genes are TRBV5-6 and TRBJ2-7; 7 bases are a match to TRBD2. Germline CDR1 SGHDT, CDR2 YYEEEE. J lost 0 bases, V lost 4 bases, and 10 bases had no gene match. This CDR3 is 16 amino acids long. The CDR3 coding sequence is TGTGCCAGCAGCCCCGGATGGGGGGGGAACTCCTACGAGCAGTACTTC. Translation: CASSPGWGGNSYEQYF.

This clone has a handful of counts. The rearrangement uses TRBV9 and TRBJ2-7, with 7 positions matching TRBD1. The CDR3 spans 15 residues. V lost 4 bases to trimming and J lost 4 bases; unmatched junction nucleotides: 11. The germline gives CDR1 SGDLS, CDR2 YYNGEE. Written as DNA, the CDR3 is TGTGCCAGCAGCCCAACAGGGGTAGGGTTATACGAGCAGTACTTC. Translated, it gives CASSPTGVGLYEQYF.

The chain uses TRBV7-6 and TRBJ2-1; D is perhaps TRBD2 (6 bases). The V gene lost 4 bases and the J gene lost 10 bases, with 14 bases spanning the gap. The CDR3 loop spans 13 amino acids. Germline CDR1 reads SGHVS; CDR2 reads FNYEAQ. CDR3 sequence reads: CASSSGYRGEQFF. The CDR3 bases are TGTGCCAGCAGCTCCGGGTATCGGGGGGAGCAGTTCTTC.

This chain uses TRBV4-2 with TRBJ2-7, with 8 bases lining up with TRBD2. This CDR3 is built from 15 residues. V lost 5 bases, J lost 1 base, and 7 bases stayed unmatched. The germline V gene encodes CDR1 LGHNA and CDR2 YNFKEQ. The CDR3 nucleotides are TGTGCCAGCAGCATAGAGGGACTAGGGTCCTACGAGCAGTACTTC. Its protein is CASSIEGLGSYEQYF.

This clone occurred a few times. The chain joins TRBV7-9 to TRBJ1-4; the D is unclear. The V gene's germline CDR1 is SEHNR and CDR2 FQNEAQ (reference sequence). V was pared by 1 base and J by 7 bases, with 4 bases between. CDR3 length: 12 residues. CDR3 loop: CASSLVAEKLFF. The CDR3 DNA reads TGTGCCAGCAGCTTAGTGGCTGAAAAACTGTTTTTT.

This chain joins TRBV28 and TRBJ1-4; D perhaps matches TRBD1 (5 bases). Germline V gives CDR1 MDHEN, CDR2 SYDVKM. Trimming cost V 5 bases and J 8 bases, with 21 bases left between them. CDR3 size: 16 residues. CDR3 amino acids: CASSAHRGPGREKLFF. The CDR3 bases are TGTGCCAGCAGTGCCCACCGGGGCCCAGGGAGGGAAAAACTGTTTTTT.

CDR3 region: CSVLAGVSDTQYF. The DNA for the CDR3 is TGCAGCGTTCTAGCGGGAGTATCAGATACGCAGTATTTT. V usage is TRBV29-1 and J usage is TRBJ2-3, with 10 bases lining up with TRBD2. CDR3 size: 13 residues. V dropped 5 bases and J dropped 4; count of bases not matched to a gene: 3. Germline values: CDR1 SQVTM, CDR2 ANQGSEA.

This clone was seen only once. The chain employs TRBV27 and TRBJ2-1, with 7 bases identical to TRBD2. Germline V gene data show CDR1 as MNHEY and CDR2 as SMNVEV (reference sequence). V shed 3 bases, J shed 7 bases, and the junction held 6 bases outside the gene matches. The CDR3 is made up of 14 amino acids. This chain's CDR3 is CASSFVAGGNEQFF. The CDR3 DNA follows: TGTGCCAGCAGTTTCGTGGCCGGGGGGAATGAGCAGTTCTTC.

Regarding this clone: Other nucleotide sequences in the sample specify the same CDR3. The V call is TRBV15, the J call TRBJ2-3; no firm D call. The germline V and J ends were trimmed by 2 bases and 0 bases, with 3 bases remaining between them. The CDR3 is made up of 13 amino acids. The germline CDR1 and CDR2 sequences are LNHNV and YYDKDF (reference sequence). CDR3 in amino acids: CATSRQSTDTQYF. The CDR3 nucleotides read TGTGCCACCAGCAGACAAAGCACAGATACGCAGTATTTT.

This clone occurred a few times. The chain couples TRBV2 to TRBJ1-5; TRBD1 is a possible D gene (6 bases). The V end lost 4 bases, the J end lost 1 base, and 8 bases lay between the germline ends. The length of the CDR3 is 14 residues. Germline assignment: CDR1 SNHLY and CDR2 FYNNEI. The CDR3 sequence is CASSGDRSNQPQHF. The DNA for the CDR3 is TGTGCCAGCAGTGGTGACAGGAGCAATCAGCCCCAGCATTTT. Full variable domain (missing parts from reference TRBV2 and TRBJ1-5): EPEVTQTPSHQVTQMGQEVILRCVPISNHLYFYWYRQILGQKVEFLVSFYNNEISEKSEIFDDQFSVERPDGSNFTLKIRSTKLEDSAMYFCASSGDRSNQPQHFGDGTRLSIL.

The chain couples TRBV11-2 to TRBJ1-2; D is perhaps TRBD1 (5 bases). V was cut by 4 bases and J by 6 bases, with 18 bases left in between. Germline CDR1 reads SGHAT; CDR2 reads FQNNGV. This CDR3 contains 15 residues. As DNA, the CDR3 is TGTGCCAGCAGCTACGCCAGTGCCAGGGAGGATGGCTACACCTTC. Translated: CASSYASAREDGYTF.

The chain couples TRBV9 to TRBJ2-1; 8 bases match TRBD2. This CDR3 comprises 15 residues. Germline V lookup: CDR1 SGDLS, CDR2 YYNGEE. J lost 7 bases, V lost 4 bases, and 10 bases had no gene match. CDR3 DNA: TGTGCCAGCAGCCCAAGCGGGAGTCTAGGAAATGAGCAGTTCTTC. Its translation: CASSPSGSLGNEQFF.